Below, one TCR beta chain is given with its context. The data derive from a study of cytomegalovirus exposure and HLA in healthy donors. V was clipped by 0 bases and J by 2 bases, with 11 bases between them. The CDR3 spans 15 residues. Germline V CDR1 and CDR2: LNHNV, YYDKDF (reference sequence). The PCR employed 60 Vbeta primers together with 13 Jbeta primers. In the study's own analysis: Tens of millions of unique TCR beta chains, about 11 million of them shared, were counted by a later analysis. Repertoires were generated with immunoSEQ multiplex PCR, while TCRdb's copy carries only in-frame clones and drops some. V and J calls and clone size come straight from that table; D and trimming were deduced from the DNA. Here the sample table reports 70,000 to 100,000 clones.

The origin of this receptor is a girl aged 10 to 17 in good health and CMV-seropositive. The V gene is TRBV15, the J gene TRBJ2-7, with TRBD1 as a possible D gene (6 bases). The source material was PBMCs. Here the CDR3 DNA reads TGTGCCACCAGCAGAGATTTGGACAGCCCCTACGAGCAGTACGTC. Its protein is CATSRDLDSPYEQYV.